The present entry profiles one TCR beta chain with its context. As yet, its antigen is unknown. These data come from a study of CD8+CD57+ T cells in acquired aplastic anemia. Study at large: Sorting CD4+ and CD8+ cells gave DNA averaging around 3 ug.

The template used for profiling TCR beta VDJ and CDR3 was genomic DNA. MiXCR, applied by TCRdb to the reads, yields one record per CDR3 protein. The sample yields under 350,000 distinct CDR3 sequences, 55% to 60% seen once. General study findings and limits: The same twenty-nine CD8+ CDR3 sequences occurred in patients and in controls. A significant difference in CD8+ Simpson's diversity between patients and controls was not found.

This CDR3 has 15 amino acids. From germline, CDR1 is KGHDR and CDR2 SFDVKD. V was cut by 4 bases and J by 5 bases, with 14 bases left in between. Material for sequencing was sorted CD4+, CD8+, or CD8+CD57+ T cells (not recorded which) from PBMCs. The V call is TRBV24-1, the J call TRBJ1-5, with D tentatively TRBD1 (5 bases). This receptor was obtained from a human donor with severe aplastic anemia or a healthy control (not recorded which). In nucleotides, the CDR3 is TGTGCCACCAGTGAAGTCGGGGGGGGGGATCAGCCCCAGCATTTT. This translates into CATSEVGGGDQPQHF.